This T cell receptor (beta chain) is drawn from a study of CD8 T cells in Susac syndrome. This CDR3 is built from 14 residues. The V end was cut by 1 base, the J end by 6 bases, with 13 bases between. Germline lookup yields CDR1 SGHTA and CDR2 FQGNSA. Reverse transcription of roughly 0.5 to 1 ug RNA was carried out with random hexamers. An immunoSEQ multiplex PCR amplified TCR beta CDR3 over 54 Vbeta and 13 Jbeta. MiXCR, applied by TCRdb to the immunoSEQ multiplex PCR reads, yields one record per CDR3 protein. The table lists 90,000 to 150,000 distinct CDR3 sequences, about 92% of them singletons. From blood CD8+ and CD4+ T cells, the TCR beta chain was sequenced.

Sequences were obtained from CD4+ T cells from PBMCs. This chain uses TRBV7-2 with TRBJ2-7; D is ambiguous. This clonotype originated in a human donor with multiple sclerosis. CDR3 bases: TGTGCCAGCAGCTTAGTTGCCACCGCCGGCGAGCAGTACTTC. Translation gives CASSLVATAGEQYF.